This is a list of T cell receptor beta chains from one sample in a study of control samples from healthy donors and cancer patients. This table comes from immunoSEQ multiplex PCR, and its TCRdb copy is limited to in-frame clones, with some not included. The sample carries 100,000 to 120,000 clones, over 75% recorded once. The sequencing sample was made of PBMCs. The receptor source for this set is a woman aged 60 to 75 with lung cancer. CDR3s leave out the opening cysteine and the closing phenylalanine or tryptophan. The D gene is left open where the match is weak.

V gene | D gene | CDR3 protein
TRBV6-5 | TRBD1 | ASSDNRGAYTEAF
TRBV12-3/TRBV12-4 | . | ASSLAVGQPQH
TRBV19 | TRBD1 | ASSPRRDRGNYGYT
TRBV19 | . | ASSSNRAPNTGELF
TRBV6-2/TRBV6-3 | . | ASSSGPAGYT
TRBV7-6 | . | ASSPRTAGNTEAF
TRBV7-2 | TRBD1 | ASSLDRTGTHYGYT
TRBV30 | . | AWGGALPNEQF
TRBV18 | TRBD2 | ASSPVAGVGTDTQY
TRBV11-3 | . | ASSLAPPLNTGELF
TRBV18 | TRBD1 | ANSQGAALYSNQPQH